This T cell receptor beta chain was obtained from a study of cytomegalovirus exposure and HLA in healthy donors. The PCR was carried out with 60 Vbeta primers and 13 Jbeta primers. Assay used: immunoSEQ multiplex PCR; TCRdb lists only in-frame clones, some missing. The table records 100,000 to 150,000 clones, roughly 74% of them present only once. This clone was counted only a few times. J gave up 4 bases and V 6 bases, and 6 bases lay outside the gene matches. Germline lookup yields CDR1 SNHLY and CDR2 FYNNEI. This CDR3 contains 16 residues. The chain joins TRBV2 to TRBJ2-3, with 14 bases aligning to TRBD2. What was sequenced was PBMCs. This receptor was obtained from a man in his forties or fifties in good health and CMV-seropositive. The CDR3, as DNA: TGTGCCAGCAGGCCGGGACTAGCGGGAGCCCCAGATACGCAGTATTTT. This sequence encodes CASRPGLAGAPDTQYF.